Detailed here is one T cell receptor beta chain. The antigen it binds to is not known. Within one base of it there is no much larger clone, and no base qualities were kept. TCRbeta CDR3 regions were amplified from genomic DNA by means of the immunoSEQ Assay, a bias-controlled multiplex PCR. In the paper's pipeline: The number of nucleated cells in each sample was estimated by amplification of reference gene primers within the assay. To quantify the absolute abundance of each unique TCRbeta CDR3 rearrangement, sequence reads were collapsed and filtered. Productive Simpson clonality was computed per sample as the square root of Simpson's diversity index over productive rearrangements. TCRdb provides this immuneACCESS table in a form limited to in-frame rearrangements. Some clones are lacking; in checked studies, under half of them reflect an unresolved V gene, and why the rest are absent is not known. The DNA was the basis for D and trimming; V, J and clone size are from that table. The sample table contains roughly 110,000 clones; only one count was recorded for about 85% of them. The ten biggest clones cover around 3.5% of the sample.

The collaborating institutions used their own protocols to collect whole blood in K2EDTA tubes. For TCRbeta analysis, collaborators shipped samples in one of three forms: frozen whole blood, isolated PBMCs, or DNA extracted from either of those sample types. The junction carries 9 bases between V and J, which are trimmed by 1 base and 7 bases respectively. CDR1 and CDR2, per the germline V gene, are KGHSH and LQKENI. The CDR3 goes from the cysteine to the phenylalanine over 13 residues. Only the CDR3 part of the read is kept: 39 bases, read in frame from the first base. The record originates from a study of blood T cell repertoires in COVID-19 (dated by TCRdb to the early 2020s). As for the study more broadly: Collaborator samples came from the United States, Italy and Spain and covered acute and convalescent phases of COVID-19. Sample metadata almost always included a de-identified subject ID, COVID-19 status, age in years and sex. The material from the prospective study consisted of cDNA or gDNA derived from T cells, B-cell-depleted T cells, or PBMCs. Deeply sampled blood TCRbeta repertoires from subjects exposed to, actively infected with, or recovered from COVID-19 were included in the dataset. HLA class I and class II types, where available, came from metadata supplied by the sample provider rather than from assay-based typing. The repertoires were released in a freely available public database meant as a resource for research on the immune response to SARS-CoV-2. The samples were drawn from the first 160 participants of the ongoing ImmuneRACE study and from some 1,300 subjects provided by 6 global collaborators.

Overall study results and their limits: How much clinical and demographic metadata was included differed by source and by participant, and the metadata was provided uncurated.

The rearranged segments are TRBV18 and TRBJ2-3; the D gene identity is not certain. The sequencing sample was made of peripheral blood. This receptor was obtained from a man aged 40-50 years with acute or convalescent COVID-19. The DNA sequence reads TGTGCCAGCTCACCACAGCAGGCGAATACGCAGTATTTT. The resulting protein is CASSPQQANTQYF.